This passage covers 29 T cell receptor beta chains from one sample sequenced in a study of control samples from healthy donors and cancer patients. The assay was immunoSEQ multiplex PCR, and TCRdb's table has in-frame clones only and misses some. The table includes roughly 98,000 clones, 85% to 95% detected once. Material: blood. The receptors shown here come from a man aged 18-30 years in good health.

CDR3 sequence reads: CATSREIGSNQPQHF. DNA of the CDR3: TGTGCCACCAGCAGAGAAATAGGCAGCAATCAGCCCCAGCATTTT. The genes are TRBV15 and TRBJ1-5; no clear D. This CDR3 contains 15 residues. V shed 0 bases and J shed 1 base, with 7 bases lying between them. Germline V lookup: CDR1 LNHNV, CDR2 YYDKDF (reference sequence).

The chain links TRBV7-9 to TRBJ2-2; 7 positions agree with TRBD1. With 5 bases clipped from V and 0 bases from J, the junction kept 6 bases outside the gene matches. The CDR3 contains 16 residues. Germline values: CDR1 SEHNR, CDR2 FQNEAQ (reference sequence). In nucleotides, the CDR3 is TGTGCCAGCAGCCCACCGACAGGGTCGAACACCGGGGAGCTGTTTTTT. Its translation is CASSPPTGSNTGELFF.

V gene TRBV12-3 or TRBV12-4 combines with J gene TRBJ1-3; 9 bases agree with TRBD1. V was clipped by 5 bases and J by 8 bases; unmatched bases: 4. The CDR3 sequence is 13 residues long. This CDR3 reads CASSPDRGDTIYF. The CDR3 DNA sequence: TGTGCCAGCAGTCCGGACAGGGGAGACACCATATATTTT.

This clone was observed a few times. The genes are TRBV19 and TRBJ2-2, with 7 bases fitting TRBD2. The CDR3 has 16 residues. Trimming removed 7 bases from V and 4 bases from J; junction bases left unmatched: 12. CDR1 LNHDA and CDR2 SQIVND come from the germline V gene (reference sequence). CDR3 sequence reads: CASNRGSGVSTGELFF. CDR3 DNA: TGTGCCAGTAACCGGGGGAGCGGGGTGAGCACCGGGGAGCTGTTTTTT.

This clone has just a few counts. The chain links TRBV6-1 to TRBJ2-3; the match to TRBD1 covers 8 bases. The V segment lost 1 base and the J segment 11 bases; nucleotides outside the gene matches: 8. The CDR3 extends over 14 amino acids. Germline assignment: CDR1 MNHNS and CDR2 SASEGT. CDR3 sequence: CASSEGQGTGRQYF. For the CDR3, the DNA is TGTGCCAGCAGTGAAGGACAGGGGACCGGGAGGCAGTATTTT.

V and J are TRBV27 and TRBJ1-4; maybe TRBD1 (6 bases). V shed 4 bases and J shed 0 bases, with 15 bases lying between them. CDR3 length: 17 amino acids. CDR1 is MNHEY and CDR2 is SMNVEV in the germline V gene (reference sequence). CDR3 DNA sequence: TGTGCCAGCAGTTCCCTGAGGTGGGGGCCAACTAATGAAAAACTGTTTTTT. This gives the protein CASSSLRWGPTNEKLFF.

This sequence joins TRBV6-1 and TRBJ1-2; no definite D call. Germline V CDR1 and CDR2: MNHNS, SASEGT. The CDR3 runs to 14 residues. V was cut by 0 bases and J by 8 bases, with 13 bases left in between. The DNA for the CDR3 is TGTGCCAGCAGTGAAGCCGCCGGGATTGGAGGCTACACCTTC. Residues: CASSEAAGIGGYTF.

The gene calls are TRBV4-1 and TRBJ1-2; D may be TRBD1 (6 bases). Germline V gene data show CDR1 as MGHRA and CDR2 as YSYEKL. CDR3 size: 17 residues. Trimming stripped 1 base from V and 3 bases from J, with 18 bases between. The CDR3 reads CASSQVWTGGNDYGYTF. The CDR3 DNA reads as TGCGCCAGCAGCCAAGTTTGGACGGGGGGCAACGACTATGGCTACACCTTC.

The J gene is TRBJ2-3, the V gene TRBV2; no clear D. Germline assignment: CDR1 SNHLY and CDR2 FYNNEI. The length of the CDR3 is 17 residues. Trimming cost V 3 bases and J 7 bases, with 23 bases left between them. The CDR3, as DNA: TGTGCCAGCAGTGATTCGGCCAATCTCCAACTCTCCTATACGCAGTATTTT. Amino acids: CASSDSANLQLSYTQYF.

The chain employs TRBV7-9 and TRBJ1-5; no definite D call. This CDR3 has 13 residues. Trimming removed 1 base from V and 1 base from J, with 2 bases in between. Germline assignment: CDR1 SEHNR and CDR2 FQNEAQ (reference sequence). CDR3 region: CASSLDSNQPQHF. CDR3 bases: TGTGCCAGCAGCTTAGACAGCAATCAGCCCCAGCATTTT.

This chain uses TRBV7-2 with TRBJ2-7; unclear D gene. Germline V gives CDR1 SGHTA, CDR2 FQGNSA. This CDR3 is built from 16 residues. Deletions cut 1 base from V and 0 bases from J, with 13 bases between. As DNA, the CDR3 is TGTGCCAGCAGCTTAGTCCCAGGAACCTTCTCCTACGAGCAGTACTTC. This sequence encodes CASSLVPGTFSYEQYF.

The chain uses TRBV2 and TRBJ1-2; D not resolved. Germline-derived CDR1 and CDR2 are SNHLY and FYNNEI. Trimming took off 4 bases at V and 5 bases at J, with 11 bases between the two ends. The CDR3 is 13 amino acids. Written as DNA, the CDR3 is TGTGCCAGCAGTGGCACAGAAGATTATGGCTACACCTTC. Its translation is CASSGTEDYGYTF. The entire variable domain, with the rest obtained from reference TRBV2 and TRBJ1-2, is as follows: EPEVTQTPSHQVTQMGQEVILRCVPISNHLYFYWYRQILGQKVEFLVSFYNNEISEKSEIFDDQFSVERPDGSNFTLKIRSTKLEDSAMYFCASSGTEDYGYTFGSGTRLTVV.

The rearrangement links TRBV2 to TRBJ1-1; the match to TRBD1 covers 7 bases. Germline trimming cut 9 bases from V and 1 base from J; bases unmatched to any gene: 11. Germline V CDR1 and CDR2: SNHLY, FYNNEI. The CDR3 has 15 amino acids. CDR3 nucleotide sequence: TGTGCCAGTACCCTCTGGGAGGGGGCGAACACTGAAGCTTTCTTT. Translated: CASTLWEGANTEAFF.

The CDR3 nucleotides are TGTGCCAGCAGTACAGGGGGCACTGGAAACACCATATATTTT. Amino acid sequence: CASSTGGTGNTIYF. This chain uses TRBV27 with TRBJ1-3, with 9 bases aligning to TRBD1. With 5 bases clipped from V and 2 bases from J, the junction kept 1 base outside the gene matches. The CDR3 has 14 amino acids. Germline loops: CDR1 MNHEY, CDR2 SMNVEV (reference sequence).

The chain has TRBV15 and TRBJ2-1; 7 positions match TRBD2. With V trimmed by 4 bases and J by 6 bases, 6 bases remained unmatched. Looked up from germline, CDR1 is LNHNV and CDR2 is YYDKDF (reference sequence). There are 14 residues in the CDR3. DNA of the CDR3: TGTGCCACCAGCAAGAGCGGGACTTTCAATGAGCAGTTCTTC. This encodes CATSKSGTFNEQFF.

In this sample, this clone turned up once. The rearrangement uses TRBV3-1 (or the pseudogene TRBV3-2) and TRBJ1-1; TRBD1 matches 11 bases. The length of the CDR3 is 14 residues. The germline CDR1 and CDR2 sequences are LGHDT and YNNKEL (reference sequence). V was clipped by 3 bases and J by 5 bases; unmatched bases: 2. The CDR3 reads CASSHGQGATEAFF. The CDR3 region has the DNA TGTGCCAGCAGCCATGGACAGGGGGCGACTGAAGCTTTCTTT.

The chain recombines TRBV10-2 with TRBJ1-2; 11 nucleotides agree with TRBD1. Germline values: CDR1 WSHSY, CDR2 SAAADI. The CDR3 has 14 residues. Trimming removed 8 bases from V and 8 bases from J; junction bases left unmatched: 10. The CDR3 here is CASGPGTGGRGYTF. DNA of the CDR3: TGCGCCAGCGGCCCCGGGACAGGGGGAAGAGGCTACACCTTC.

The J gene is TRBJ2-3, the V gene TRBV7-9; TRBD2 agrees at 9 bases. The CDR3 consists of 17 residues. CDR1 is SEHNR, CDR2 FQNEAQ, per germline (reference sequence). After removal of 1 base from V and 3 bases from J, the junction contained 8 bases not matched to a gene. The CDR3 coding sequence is TGTGCCAGCAGCTTAGTTATATCTAGCGGGGCGACAGATACGCAGTATTTT. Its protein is CASSLVISSGATDTQYF.

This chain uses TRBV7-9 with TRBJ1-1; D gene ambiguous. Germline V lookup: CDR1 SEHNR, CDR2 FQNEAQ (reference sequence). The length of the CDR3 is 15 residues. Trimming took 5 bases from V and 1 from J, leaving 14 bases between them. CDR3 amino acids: CASSPIGRKNTEAFF. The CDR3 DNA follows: TGTGCCAGCAGCCCCATCGGACGGAAGAACACTGAAGCTTTCTTT.

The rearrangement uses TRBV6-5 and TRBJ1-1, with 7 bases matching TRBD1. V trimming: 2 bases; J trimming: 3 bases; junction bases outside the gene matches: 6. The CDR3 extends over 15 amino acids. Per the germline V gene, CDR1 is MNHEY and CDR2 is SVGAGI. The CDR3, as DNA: TGTGCCAGCAGTTACATGGGACAGACGGACACTGAAGCTTTCTTT. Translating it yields CASSYMGQTDTEAFF.

CDR3 sequence: CASSPGDLDTEAFF. CDR3 coding DNA: TGTGCCAGCAGCCCAGGGGATTTGGACACTGAAGCTTTCTTT. This chain connects TRBV11-2 to TRBJ1-1; D is perhaps TRBD1 (6 bases). The V end lost 5 bases, the J end lost 3 bases, and 13 bases lay between the germline ends. This CDR3 contains 14 residues. Germline V CDR1 and CDR2: SGHAT, FQNNGV.

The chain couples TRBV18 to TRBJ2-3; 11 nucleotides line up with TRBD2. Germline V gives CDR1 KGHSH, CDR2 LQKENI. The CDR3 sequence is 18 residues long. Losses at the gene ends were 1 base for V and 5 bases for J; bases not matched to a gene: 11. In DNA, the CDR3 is TGTGCCAGCTCACCACGTTTTAGCGGGAGGGCTCAGGAAGATACGCAGTATTTT. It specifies CASSPRFSGRAQEDTQYF.

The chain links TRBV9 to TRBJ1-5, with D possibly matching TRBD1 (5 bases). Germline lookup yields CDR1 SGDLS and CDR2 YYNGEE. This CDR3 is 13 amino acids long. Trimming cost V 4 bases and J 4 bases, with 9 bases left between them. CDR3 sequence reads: CASSSGLNQPQHF. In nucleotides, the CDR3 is TGTGCCAGCAGCTCAGGGCTGAATCAGCCCCAGCATTTT. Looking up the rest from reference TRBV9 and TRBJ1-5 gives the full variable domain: DSGVTQTPKHLITATGQRVTLRCSPRSGDLSVYWYQQSLDQGLQFLIQYYNGEERAKGNILERFSAQQFPDLHSELNLSSLELGDSALYFCASSSGLNQPQHFGDGTRLSIL.

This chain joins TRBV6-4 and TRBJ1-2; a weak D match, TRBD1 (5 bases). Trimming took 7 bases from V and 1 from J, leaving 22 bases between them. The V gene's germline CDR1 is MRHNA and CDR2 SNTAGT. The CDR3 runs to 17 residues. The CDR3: CASIYVQQAILNYGYTF. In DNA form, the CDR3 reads TGTGCCAGCATTTACGTTCAACAGGCAATACTTAACTATGGCTACACCTTC.

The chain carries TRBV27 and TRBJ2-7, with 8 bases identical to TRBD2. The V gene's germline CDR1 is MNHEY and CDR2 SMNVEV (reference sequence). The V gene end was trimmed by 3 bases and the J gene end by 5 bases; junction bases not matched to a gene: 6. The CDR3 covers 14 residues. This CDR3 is CASSLGSGRDEQYF. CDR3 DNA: TGTGCCAGCAGTTTGGGAAGCGGGAGAGACGAGCAGTACTTC.

CDR3 loop: CASSRYEQFF. CDR3 in DNA: TGTGCCAGCAGCAGGTATGAGCAGTTCTTC. V and J are TRBV2 and TRBJ2-1; no reliable D call. Trimming stripped 6 bases from V and 8 bases from J, with 5 bases between. The length of the CDR3 is 10 residues. Germline CDR1 and CDR2: SNHLY and FYNNEI.

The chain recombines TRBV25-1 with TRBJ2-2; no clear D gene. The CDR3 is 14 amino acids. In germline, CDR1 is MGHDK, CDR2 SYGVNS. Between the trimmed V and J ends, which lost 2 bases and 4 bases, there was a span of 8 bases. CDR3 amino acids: CASSESRVTGELFF. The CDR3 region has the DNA TGTGCCAGCAGTGAAAGTCGGGTCACCGGGGAGCTGTTTTTT.

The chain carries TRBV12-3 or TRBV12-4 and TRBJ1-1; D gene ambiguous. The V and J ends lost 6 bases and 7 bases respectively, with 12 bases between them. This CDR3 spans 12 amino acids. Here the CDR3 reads CASSPRLDEAFF. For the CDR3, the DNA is TGTGCCAGCAGCCCCAGGCTGGATGAAGCTTTCTTT.

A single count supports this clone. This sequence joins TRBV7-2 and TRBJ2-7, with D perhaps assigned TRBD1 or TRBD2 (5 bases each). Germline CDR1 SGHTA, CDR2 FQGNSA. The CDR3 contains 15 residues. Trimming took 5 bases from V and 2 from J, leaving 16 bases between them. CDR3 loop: CASSPRGAIAYEQYF. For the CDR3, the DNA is TGTGCCAGCAGCCCCAGAGGGGCGATCGCCTACGAGCAGTACTTC.